Listed below are T cell receptor beta chains from one sample, sequenced in a study of blood T cells in healthy people across ages. Each CDR3 protein is one row after TCRdb ran MiXCR on the 5' RACE reads. Of around 280,000 distinct CDR3 sequences listed, roughly 26% are singletons. The sample consisted of blood. The source is a woman aged 65 to 85 in good health. The CDR3 runs from the conserved cysteine through the conserved F or W. Each record gives: CDR3 DNA, CDR3 protein, clone size, D gene, J gene, V gene. A D gene is named only where the DNA matches it firmly. Some rows mark clone size as missing; the rest say once, few, many or name a class of expanded clone.

TGCGCCAGCAGCCAAGATTTTGGCTCTGGGGCCAACGTCCTGACTTTC | CASSQDFGSGANVLTF | . | . | TRBJ2-6 | TRBV4-3
TGTGCCAGCACCCGAGCGGGGGGTTACAATGAGCAGTTCTTC | CASTRAGGYNEQFF | few | TRBD2 | TRBJ2-1 | TRBV5-6
TGTGCCAGCAGTGAAGCTAGCGGGAACACCGGGGAGCTGTTTTTT | CASSEASGNTGELFF | . | . | TRBJ2-2 | TRBV6-1
TGCGCCAGCAGCCCGACTAGCGGACGCACAGATACGCAGTATTTT | CASSPTSGRTDTQYF | . | TRBD2 | TRBJ2-3 | TRBV5-1
TGCAGCGTTGCGAGGATGGACAGGGGTTCGAGCGAGCAGTACTTC | CSVARMDRGSSEQYF | many | TRBD1 | TRBJ2-7 | TRBV29-1
TGTGCCAGCAGGGCCTACGAGCAGTACTTC | CASRAYEQYF | . | . | TRBJ2-7 | TRBV2
TGTGCCACCAGACTGGACAGGCCGGATTCACCCCTCCACTTT | CATRLDRPDSPLHF | . | TRBD1 | TRBJ1-6 | TRBV15
TGTGCCAGCAGCCGGACAGTAAATCAGCCCCAGCATTTT | CASSRTVNQPQHF | few | . | TRBJ1-5 | TRBV7-2
TGCGCCAGCAGATTCGTGGGAGGAACCGCCTCCTACGAGCAGTACTTC | CASRFVGGTASYEQYF | . | . | TRBJ2-7 | TRBV5-1
TGCAGCGTTAAGGGGCCCTACGAGCAGTACTTC | CSVKGPYEQYF | . | . | TRBJ2-7 | TRBV29-1
TGCAGTGCTTCCGCCAGGGACGGAGCGGAAAAACTGTTTTTT | CSASARDGAEKLFF | few | . | TRBJ1-4 | TRBV20-1
TGCAGTGCTCCGGACAGGACAGGGGGAACTTGGGAGACCCAGTACTTC | CSAPDRTGGTWETQYF | . | TRBD1 | TRBJ2-5 | TRBV20-1
TGTGCCAGCAGCTTTAACTTACGGGGCAAAAACATTCAGTACTTC | CASSFNLRGKNIQYF | . | . | TRBJ2-4 | TRBV5-6
TGCAGTGCTAGAGAACGACTTAGACAGCTGAACACTGAAGCTTTCTTT | CSARERLRQLNTEAFF | . | . | TRBJ1-1 | TRBV20-1
TGCAGTGCCCGCGAGGGATCTAGATCCCGTGGAGGGAGCGCGCAGTATTTT | CSAREGSRSRGGSAQYF | few | . | TRBJ2-3 | TRBV20-1
TGTGCCAGCAGCCTTTCCCTTAGCGGGAGCGAAACAGATACGCAGTATTTT | CASSLSLSGSETDTQYF | few | TRBD2 | TRBJ2-3 | TRBV25-1
TGTGCCAGCAGTCCCGGGAGCAACACCGGGGAGCTGTTTTTT | CASSPGSNTGELFF | many | . | TRBJ2-2 | TRBV6-2/TRBV6-3
TGTGCCATCAGTGAGCCGCTTGGCCGGGCTAAAAGGTACAATGAGCAGTTCTTC | CAISEPLGRAKRYNEQFF | few | . | TRBJ2-1 | TRBV10-3
TGTGCCAGCAGCCCAGGACGGTGGACCGGGGAGCTGTTTTTT | CASSPGRWTGELFF | . | . | TRBJ2-2 | TRBV7-9
TGCAGTGCTAGAGATCAGGGCAGGGGCATAATCTACGAGCAGTACTTC | CSARDQGRGIIYEQYF | few | . | TRBJ2-7 | TRBV20-1
TGTGCCAGCAGTTACGCGTCTAGCGCCTACGAGCAGTACTTC | CASSYASSAYEQYF | many | . | TRBJ2-7 | TRBV6-5
TGTGCCAGCAGCCCTAGCGGGATTAACGAGCAGTACTTC | CASSPSGINEQYF | few | TRBD2 | TRBJ2-7 | TRBV28
TGTGCCAGCAGCCTATCCCGGTCGGGCCGTGAGCAGTTCTTC | CASSLSRSGREQFF | few | . | TRBJ2-1 | TRBV11-2
TGTGCCACCAGCAATGCGGCCCCAGATACGCAGTATTTT | CATSNAAPDTQYF | . | . | TRBJ2-3 | TRBV15
TGCGCCAGCAGCCAAGAAACAGGGGCCTACAATGAGCAGTTCTTC | CASSQETGAYNEQFF | . | TRBD1 | TRBJ2-1 | TRBV4-3
TGTGCCACCAGCAGAGCTAGGACAGGGAGCATGAACACTGAAGCTTTCTTT | CATSRARTGSMNTEAFF | . | TRBD1 | TRBJ1-1 | TRBV15
TGTGCCAGCAGCGTAGGCGGGAGCACAGATACGCAGTATTTT | CASSVGGSTDTQYF | . | . | TRBJ2-3 | TRBV9
TGCGCCAGCAGCTTTACGGGACGGAACCAAGAGACCCAGTACTTC | CASSFTGRNQETQYF | few | . | TRBJ2-5 | TRBV5-1
TGTGCCAGCTACGGGACAGGGAAAAACAATGAGCAGTTCTTC | CASYGTGKNNEQFF | . | TRBD1 | TRBJ2-1 | TRBV28
TGTGCCAGCGAGGGGGTACAAGAGACCCAGTACTTC | CASEGVQETQYF | . | . | TRBJ2-5 | TRBV6-6
TGCGCCAGCAGCTTCGGGCAGGGGACAGAGAACACCGGGGAGCTGTTTTTT | CASSFGQGTENTGELFF | . | TRBD1 | TRBJ2-2 | TRBV5-1
TGTGCCAGCGGTCCGGGACTAGAGGTTGCCGAGCAGTACTTC | CASGPGLEVAEQYF | few | TRBD2 | TRBJ2-7 | TRBV6-2/TRBV6-3
TGTGCCAGCAGCCCCACCAGGGGGCCATATGAGCAGTTCTTC | CASSPTRGPYEQFF | few | TRBD1 | TRBJ2-1 | TRBV11-1
TGTGCCAGCAGCCCGTGGACGGGATCCTACGAGCAGTACTTC | CASSPWTGSYEQYF | . | . | TRBJ2-7 | TRBV4-2
TGCAGTGCTAGAGATCGGACAGGGAACTATGGCTACACCTTC | CSARDRTGNYGYTF | . | TRBD1 | TRBJ1-2 | TRBV20-1
TGTGCCAGCAGCCGATCCAGGGAAGGGTTGGAAAAACTGTTTTTT | CASSRSREGLEKLFF | few | . | TRBJ1-4 | TRBV12-3/TRBV12-4
TGCAGCGTTGCGGAGTTCGGGGAGCTGTTTTTT | CSVAEFGELFF | . | . | TRBJ2-2 | TRBV29-1
TGTGCCAGCAGCCCACGCCTGACTAGCGGGAAGGGAGAGGAGCAGTTCTTC | CASSPRLTSGKGEEQFF | . | TRBD2 | TRBJ2-1 | TRBV7-2
TGCAGCGTCCTAGACGGAGAAGGGCTCTCTGGAAACACCATATATTTT | CSVLDGEGLSGNTIYF | . | . | TRBJ1-3 | TRBV29-1
TGTGCCAGCAGCCCCGGACCAACAGGGGCCCAGTACTTC | CASSPGPTGAQYF | . | TRBD1 | TRBJ2-5 | TRBV7-3
TGTGCCAGCAGCTTTGGTCACAAACAGGGTCTCAATGAGCAGTTCTTC | CASSFGHKQGLNEQFF | . | . | TRBJ2-1 | TRBV7-3
TGTGCCAGCAGCCAAGATCCGGGCACGGCAGCTCTCTATGGCTACACCTTC | CASSQDPGTAALYGYTF | . | . | TRBJ1-2 | TRBV3-1
TGTGCCAGTAGCCGAGCGGGAGGGAAAACCGGGGAGCTGTTTTTT | CASSRAGGKTGELFF | . | TRBD2 | TRBJ2-2 | TRBV7-2
TGCAGTGCTAGAGATCCCGGGTCCGGCCCCTACGAGCAGTACTTC | CSARDPGSGPYEQYF | . | . | TRBJ2-7 | TRBV20-1
TGTGCCAGCAGCTCGTCTAGCGGCTACGAGCAGTACTTC | CASSSSSGYEQYF | . | TRBD2 | TRBJ2-7 | TRBV7-9
TGTGCCACCGCCCAGCGGGAAGGCGGTGAGCAGTTCTTC | CATAQREGGEQFF | few | TRBD2 | TRBJ2-1 | TRBV12-3/TRBV12-4
TGTGCCAGCAGCGGGACTAGCGGGAGGAGGAATGAGCAGTTCTTC | CASSGTSGRRNEQFF | few | TRBD2 | TRBJ2-1 | TRBV7-2
TGTGCCGGAGGGGATATCTACGAGCAGTACTTC | CAGGDIYEQYF | . | . | TRBJ2-7 | TRBV10-3
TGTGCCAGCAGCCAAGATCCGCTACTAGCGGGACCCACAGATACGCAGTATTTT | CASSQDPLLAGPTDTQYF | . | TRBD2 | TRBJ2-3 | TRBV4-2
TGTGCCACATCCCAAGATGGGGCCAACGTCCTGACTTTC | CATSQDGANVLTF | . | . | TRBJ2-6 | TRBV24-1
TGCAGTGCTCTGGACAGGCTGGCGGCTGGCTACACCTTC | CSALDRLAAGYTF | . | TRBD1 | TRBJ1-2 | TRBV20-1
TGTGCCACCCTAGGAGGGGCCCCAAAATGGACTAGCGGGAGGGCGGACTACAATGAGCAGTTCTTC | CATLGGAPKWTSGRADYNEQFF | . | TRBD2 | TRBJ2-1 | TRBV12-3/TRBV12-4
TGTGCCAGCCCGATGTATGACGAGCAGTACTTC | CASPMYDEQYF | few | . | TRBJ2-7 | TRBV12-3/TRBV12-4
TGTGCCAGCAGTGCTTTATATAGCGATCAGCCCCAGCATTTT | CASSALYSDQPQHF | . | . | TRBJ1-5 | TRBV28
TGTGCCACCAGCCGAGGGGGGAGTGCGGATACGCAGTATTTT | CATSRGGSADTQYF | few | . | TRBJ2-3 | TRBV24-1
TGCGCCAGCAGCTTGGGACAGGCATCCTACAATGAGCAGTTCTTC | CASSLGQASYNEQFF | . | . | TRBJ2-1 | TRBV5-1
TGTGCCAGCAGTGATTTAAGACCCTCACCGGATGGCTACACCTTC | CASSDLRPSPDGYTF | few | . | TRBJ1-2 | TRBV2